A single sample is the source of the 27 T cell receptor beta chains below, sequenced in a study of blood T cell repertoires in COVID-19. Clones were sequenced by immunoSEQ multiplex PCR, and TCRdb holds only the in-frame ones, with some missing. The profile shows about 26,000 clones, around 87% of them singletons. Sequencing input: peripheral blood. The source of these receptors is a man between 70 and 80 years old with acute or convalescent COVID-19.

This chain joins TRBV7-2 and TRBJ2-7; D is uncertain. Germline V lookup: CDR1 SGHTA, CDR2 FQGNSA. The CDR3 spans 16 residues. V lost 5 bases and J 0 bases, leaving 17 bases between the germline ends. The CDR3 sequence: CASSLMRRFSSYEQYF. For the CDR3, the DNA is TGTGCCAGCAGCCTTATGCGGCGGTTCAGCTCCTACGAGCAGTACTTC.

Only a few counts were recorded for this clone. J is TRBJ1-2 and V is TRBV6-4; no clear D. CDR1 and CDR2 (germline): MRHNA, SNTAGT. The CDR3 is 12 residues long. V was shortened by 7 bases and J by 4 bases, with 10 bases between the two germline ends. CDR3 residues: CASTRNSYGYTF. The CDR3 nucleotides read TGTGCCAGCACGCGAAATAGCTATGGCTACACCTTC.

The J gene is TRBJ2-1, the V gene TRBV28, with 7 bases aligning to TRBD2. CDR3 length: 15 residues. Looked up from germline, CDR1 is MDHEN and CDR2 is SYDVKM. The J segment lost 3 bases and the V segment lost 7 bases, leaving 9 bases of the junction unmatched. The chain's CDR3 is CASTTSGANYNEQFF. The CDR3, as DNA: TGTGCCAGCACCACCAGCGGGGCGAACTACAATGAGCAGTTCTTC.

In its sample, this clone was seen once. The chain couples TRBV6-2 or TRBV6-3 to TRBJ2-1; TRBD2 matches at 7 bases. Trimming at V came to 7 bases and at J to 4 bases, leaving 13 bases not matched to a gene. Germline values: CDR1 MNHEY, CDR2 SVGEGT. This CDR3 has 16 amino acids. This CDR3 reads CASIPRGSGRYNEQFF. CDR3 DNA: TGTGCCAGCATCCCTCGGGGTAGCGGGCGTTACAATGAGCAGTTCTTC.

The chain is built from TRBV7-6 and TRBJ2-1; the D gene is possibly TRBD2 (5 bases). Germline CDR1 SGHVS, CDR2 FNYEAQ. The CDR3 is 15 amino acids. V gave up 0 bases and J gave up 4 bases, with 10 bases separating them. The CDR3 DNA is TGTGCCAGCAGCTTAGCCCCCTCGGGGTACAATGAGCAGTTCTTC. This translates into CASSLAPSGYNEQFF.

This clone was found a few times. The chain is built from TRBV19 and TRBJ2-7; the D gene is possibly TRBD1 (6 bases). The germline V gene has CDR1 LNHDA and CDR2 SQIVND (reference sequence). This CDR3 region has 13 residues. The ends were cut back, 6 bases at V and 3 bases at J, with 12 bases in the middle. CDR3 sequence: CASRPTGIYEQYF. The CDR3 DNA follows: TGTGCCAGTAGGCCGACAGGAATCTACGAGCAGTACTTC. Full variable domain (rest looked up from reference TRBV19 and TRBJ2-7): DGGITQSPKYLFRKEGQNVTLSCEQNLNHDAMYWYRQDPGQGLRLIYYSQIVNDFQKGDIAEGYSVSREKKESFPLTVTSAQKNPTAFYLCASRPTGIYEQYFGPGTRLTVT.

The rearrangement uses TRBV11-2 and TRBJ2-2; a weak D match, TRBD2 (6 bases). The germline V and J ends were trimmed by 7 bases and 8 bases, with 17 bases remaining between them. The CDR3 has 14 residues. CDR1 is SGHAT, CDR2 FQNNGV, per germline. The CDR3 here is CASTVLAQNGELFF. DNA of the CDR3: TGTGCCAGCACGGTCCTAGCGCAAAATGGGGAGCTGTTTTTT.

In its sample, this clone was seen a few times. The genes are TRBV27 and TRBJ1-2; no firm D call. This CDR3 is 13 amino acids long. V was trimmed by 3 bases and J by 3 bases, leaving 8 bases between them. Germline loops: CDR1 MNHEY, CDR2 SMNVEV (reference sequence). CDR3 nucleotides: TGTGCCAGCAGTTTTTCGGGAGACTATGGCTACACCTTC. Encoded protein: CASSFSGDYGYTF.

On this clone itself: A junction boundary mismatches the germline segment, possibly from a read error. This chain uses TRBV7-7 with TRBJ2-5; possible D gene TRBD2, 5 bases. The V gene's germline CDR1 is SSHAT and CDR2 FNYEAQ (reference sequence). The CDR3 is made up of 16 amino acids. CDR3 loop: CASSLRRSGTQETQYF. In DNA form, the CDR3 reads TGTGCTAGCAGCTTACGTCGATCGGGAACACAAGAGACCCAGTACTTC. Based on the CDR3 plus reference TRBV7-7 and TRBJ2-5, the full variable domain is GAGVSQSPRYKVTKRGQDVTLRCDPISSHATLYWYQQALGQGPEFLTYFNYEAQPDKSGLPSDRFSAERPEGSISTLTIQRTEQRDSAMYRCASSLRRSGTQETQYFGPGTRLLVL.

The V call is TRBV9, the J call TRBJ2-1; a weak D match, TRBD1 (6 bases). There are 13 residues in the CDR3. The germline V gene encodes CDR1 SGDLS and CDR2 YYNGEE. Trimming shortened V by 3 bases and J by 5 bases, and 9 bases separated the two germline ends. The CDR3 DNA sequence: TGTGCCAGCAGCGCCCAGGGGAACAATGAGCAGTTCTTC. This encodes CASSAQGNNEQFF.

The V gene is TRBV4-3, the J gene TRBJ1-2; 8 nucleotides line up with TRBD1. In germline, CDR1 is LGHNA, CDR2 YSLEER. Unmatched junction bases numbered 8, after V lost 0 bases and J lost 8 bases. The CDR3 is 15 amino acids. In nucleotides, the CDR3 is TGCGCCAGCAGCCAAGATGCGACAGGGGCTCGAGGCTACACCTTC. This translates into CASSQDATGARGYTF.

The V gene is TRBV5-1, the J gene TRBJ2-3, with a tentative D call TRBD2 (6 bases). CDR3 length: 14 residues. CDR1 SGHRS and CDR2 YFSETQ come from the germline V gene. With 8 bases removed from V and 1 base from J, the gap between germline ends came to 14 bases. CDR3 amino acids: CASRRTGGTDTQYF. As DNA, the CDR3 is TGCGCCAGTCGAAGAACGGGGGGCACAGATACGCAGTATTTT.

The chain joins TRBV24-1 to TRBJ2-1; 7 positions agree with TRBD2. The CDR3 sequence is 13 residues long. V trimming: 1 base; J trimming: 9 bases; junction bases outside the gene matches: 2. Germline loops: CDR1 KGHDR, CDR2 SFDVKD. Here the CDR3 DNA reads TGTGCCACCAGTGATTTTCCGGGGGGTGAGCAGTTCTTC. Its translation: CATSDFPGGEQFF.

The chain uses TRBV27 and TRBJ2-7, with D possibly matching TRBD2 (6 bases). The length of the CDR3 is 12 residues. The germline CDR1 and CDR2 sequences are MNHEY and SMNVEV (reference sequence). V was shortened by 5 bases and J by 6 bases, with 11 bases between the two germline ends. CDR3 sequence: CASSPPGGEQYF. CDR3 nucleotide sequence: TGTGCCAGCAGTCCACCCGGGGGCGAGCAGTACTTC.

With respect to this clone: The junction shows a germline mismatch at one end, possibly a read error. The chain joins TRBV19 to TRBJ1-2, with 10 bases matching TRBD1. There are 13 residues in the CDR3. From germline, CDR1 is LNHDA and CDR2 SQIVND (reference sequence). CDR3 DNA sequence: TGTGCCAGTACCAAACCGGGACAGGGGCCTCTTTCCTTC. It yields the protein CASTKPGQGPLSF.

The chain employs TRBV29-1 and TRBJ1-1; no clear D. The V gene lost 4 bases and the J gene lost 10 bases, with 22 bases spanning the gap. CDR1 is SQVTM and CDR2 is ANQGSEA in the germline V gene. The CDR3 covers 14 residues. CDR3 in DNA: TGCAGCGTTGTTTCAGGTTCTGATGGGTTGGGAGCTTTCTTT. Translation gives CSVVSGSDGLGAFF.

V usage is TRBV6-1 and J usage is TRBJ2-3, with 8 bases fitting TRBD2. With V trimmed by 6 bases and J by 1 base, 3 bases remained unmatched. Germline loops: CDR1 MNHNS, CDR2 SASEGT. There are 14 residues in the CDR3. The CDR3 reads CASSVTSGTDTQYF. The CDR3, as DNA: TGTGCCAGCAGCGTGACTAGCGGCACAGATACGCAGTATTTT.

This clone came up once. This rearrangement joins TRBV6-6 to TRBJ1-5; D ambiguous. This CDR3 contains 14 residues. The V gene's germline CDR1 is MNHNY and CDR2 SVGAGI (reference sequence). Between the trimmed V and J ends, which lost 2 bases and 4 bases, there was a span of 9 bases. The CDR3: CASSYADGNQPQHF. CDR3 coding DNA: TGTGCCAGCAGTTACGCAGACGGGAATCAGCCCCAGCATTTT.

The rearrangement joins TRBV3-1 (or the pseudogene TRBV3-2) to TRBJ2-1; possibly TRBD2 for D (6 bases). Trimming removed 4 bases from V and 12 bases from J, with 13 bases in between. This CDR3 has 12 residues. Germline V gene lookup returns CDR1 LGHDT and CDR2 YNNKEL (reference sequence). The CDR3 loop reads CASSRDSLRQFF. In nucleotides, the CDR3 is TGTGCCAGCAGCCGGGACTCACTCAGGCAGTTCTTC.

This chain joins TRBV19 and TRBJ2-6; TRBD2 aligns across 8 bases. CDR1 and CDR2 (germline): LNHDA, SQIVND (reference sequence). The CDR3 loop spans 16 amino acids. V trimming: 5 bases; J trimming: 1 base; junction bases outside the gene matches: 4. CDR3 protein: CASSVGRGSGANVLTF. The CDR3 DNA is TGTGCCAGTAGTGTCGGGAGGGGTTCTGGGGCCAACGTCCTGACTTTC.

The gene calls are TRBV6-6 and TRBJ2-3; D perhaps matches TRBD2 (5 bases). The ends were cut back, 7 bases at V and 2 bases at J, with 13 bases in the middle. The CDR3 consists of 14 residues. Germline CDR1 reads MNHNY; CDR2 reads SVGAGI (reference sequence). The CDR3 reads CASTSGLITDTQYF. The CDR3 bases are TGTGCCAGCACATCCGGACTCATCACAGATACGCAGTATTTT.

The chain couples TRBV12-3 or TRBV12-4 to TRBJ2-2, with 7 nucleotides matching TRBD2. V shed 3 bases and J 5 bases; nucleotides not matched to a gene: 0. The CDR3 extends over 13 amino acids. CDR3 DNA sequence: TGTGCCAGCAGTTTGCGGGGGACCGGGGAGCTGTTTTTT. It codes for CASSLRGTGELFF.

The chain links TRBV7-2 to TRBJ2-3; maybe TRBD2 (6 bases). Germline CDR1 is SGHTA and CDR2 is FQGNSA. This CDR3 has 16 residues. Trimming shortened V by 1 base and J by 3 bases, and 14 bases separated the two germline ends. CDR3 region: CASSLEFSAGTDTQYF. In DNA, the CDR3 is TGTGCCAGCAGCTTAGAGTTTAGCGCGGGAACAGATACGCAGTATTTT.

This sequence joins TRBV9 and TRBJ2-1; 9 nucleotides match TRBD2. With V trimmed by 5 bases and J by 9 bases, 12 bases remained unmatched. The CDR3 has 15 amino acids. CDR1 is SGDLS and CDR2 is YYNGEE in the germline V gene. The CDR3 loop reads CASRPTGTSSSEQFF. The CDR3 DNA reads TGTGCCAGCAGACCTACCGGGACTAGCTCGAGTGAGCAGTTCTTC.

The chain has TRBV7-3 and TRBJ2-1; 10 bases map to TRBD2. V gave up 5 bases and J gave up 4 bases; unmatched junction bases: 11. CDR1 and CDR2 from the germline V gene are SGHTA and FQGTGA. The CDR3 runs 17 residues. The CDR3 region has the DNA TGTGCCAGCAGCCCAGTGGCTAGCGGGAGCAGATACAATGAGCAGTTCTTC. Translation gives CASSPVASGSRYNEQFF.

The CDR3 coding sequence is TGTGCCAGCAGTCGGACAGGCTCTGGGGCCAACGTCCTGACTTTC. Translating gives CASSRTGSGANVLTF. The chain combines TRBV28 with TRBJ2-6; 7 bases are a match to TRBD1. Germline loops: CDR1 MDHEN, CDR2 SYDVKM. V lost 5 bases and J lost 0; bases outside the gene matches: 1. This CDR3 has 15 amino acids.

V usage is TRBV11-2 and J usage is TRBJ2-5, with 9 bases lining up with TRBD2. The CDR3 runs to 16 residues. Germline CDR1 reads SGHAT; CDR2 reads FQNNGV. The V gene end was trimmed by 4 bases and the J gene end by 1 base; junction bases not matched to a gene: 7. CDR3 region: CASSSPPGLAQETQYF. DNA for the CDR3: TGTGCCAGCAGCTCCCCGCCGGGACTAGCCCAAGAGACCCAGTACTTC.